This paragraph reports one T cell receptor (beta chain). The target antigen is unknown. 13 Jbeta primers and 60 Vbeta primers were used for the PCR. Repertoires were generated with immunoSEQ multiplex PCR, while TCRdb's copy carries only in-frame clones and drops some. In the table there are around 93,000 clones, approximately 69% of which are singletons. Germline V lookup: CDR1 SGHVS, CDR2 FNYEAQ. There are 17 residues in the CDR3. Trimming removed 3 bases from V and 6 bases from J, with 23 bases in between. The sample originates from a study of cytomegalovirus exposure and HLA in healthy donors. Notes on the study in general: Specificity for CMV antigens was confirmed in vitro for a few of the CMV-associated chains. When a later analysis was performed, an Asian-associated ancestry cluster reportedly had fewer N-insertions than the roughly 640-donor mean.

This rearrangement joins TRBV7-6 to TRBJ1-2; weak D call: TRBD1 (5 bases). The source is a boy between 10 and 17 years old in good health and CMV-seropositive. The specimen was PBMCs. Written as DNA, the CDR3 is TGTGCCAGCAGCTTTCCCCCCCCGGCAGGGAGGGAGGATGGCTACACCTTC. This codes for CASSFPPPAGREDGYTF.